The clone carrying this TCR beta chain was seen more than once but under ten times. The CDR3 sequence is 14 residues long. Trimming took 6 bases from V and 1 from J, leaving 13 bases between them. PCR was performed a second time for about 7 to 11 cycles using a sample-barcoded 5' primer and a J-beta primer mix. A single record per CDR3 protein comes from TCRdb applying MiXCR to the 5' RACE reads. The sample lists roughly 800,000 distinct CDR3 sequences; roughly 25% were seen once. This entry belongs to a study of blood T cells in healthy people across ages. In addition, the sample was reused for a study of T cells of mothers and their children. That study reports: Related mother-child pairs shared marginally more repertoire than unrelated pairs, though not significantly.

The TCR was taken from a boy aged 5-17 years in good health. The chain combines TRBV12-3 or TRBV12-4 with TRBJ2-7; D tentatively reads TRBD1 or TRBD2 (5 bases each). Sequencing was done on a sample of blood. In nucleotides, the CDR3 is TGTGCCAGCAGAACCGGGGCCAAATCCTACGAGCAGTACTTC. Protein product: CASRTGAKSYEQYF.